This is a list of T cell receptor beta chains from one sample in a study of post-analysis software for immune sequencing data. MiXCR was run by TCRdb on the PCR reads, yielding one entry per CDR3 protein. The sample has hundreds of thousands of distinct CDR3 sequences, around 44% seen once. The source material was blood. The receptors originated from a girl aged 10 to 17 with multiple sclerosis. The CDR3 runs from the conserved cysteine through the conserved F or W. D genes are given only for firm matches. Size is omitted from some rows. Given values are once, few, many or a class for expanded clones.

j_call clone_size d_call v_call cdr3_aa cdr3_nt
TRBJ2-3 . . TRBV5-1 CASSARFAASTDTQYF TGCGCCAGCAGCGCCCGCTTCGCGGCTAGCACAGATACGCAGTATTTT
TRBJ2-7 . . TRBV7-9 CARGSDGGEQYF TGTGCCAGGGGTTCGGACGGCGGCGAGCAGTACTTC
TRBJ1-2 few TRBD1 TRBV7-9 CASSLQGAGGYTF TGTGCCAGCAGCTTACAGGGGGCAGGTGGCTACACCTTC
TRBJ2-7 . . TRBV12-3/TRBV12-4 CASSSKEQTPYEQYF TGTGCCAGCAGTTCTAAAGAACAGACCCCCTACGAGCAGTACTTC
TRBJ2-1 . . TRBV20-1 CSARPNLGSSYNEQFF TGCAGTGCTAGGCCGAATCTGGGGAGCTCCTACAATGAGCAGTTCTTC
TRBJ2-3 few TRBD2 TRBV12-5 CASGLAGGGATDTQYF TGTGCTAGTGGTTTGGCCGGGGGGGGCGCAACGGATACGCAGTATTTT
TRBJ2-3 few . TRBV20-1 CSARDRGNTDTQYF TGCAGTGCTAGAGATCGGGGGAACACAGATACGCAGTATTTT
TRBJ2-3 . . TRBV24-1 CATSDGGTASTDTQYF TGTGCCACCAGTGACGGTGGGACGGCTAGCACAGATACGCAGTATTTT
TRBJ2-1 . . TRBV10-3 CATSPGTAWGEQFF TGTGCCACGTCACCTGGGACGGCTTGGGGTGAGCAGTTCTTC
TRBJ1-5 . . TRBV11-2 CASSLEALSNQPQHF TGTGCCAGCAGCTTAGAGGCTCTTAGCAATCAGCCCCAGCATTTT
TRBJ1-2 once TRBD1 TRBV27 CASSSRDRGLQGYTF TGTGCCAGCAGTTCACGGGACAGGGGGCTGCAGGGCTACACCTTC
TRBJ2-7 . TRBD2 TRBV7-8 CASSLASLKGGGFSSYEQYF TGTGCCAGCAGCTTAGCGTCGCTCAAGGGCGGGGGGTTTAGCTCCTACGAGCAGTACTTC
TRBJ2-5 many . TRBV29-1 CSVALGQGETQYF TGCAGCGTTGCTCTCGGCCAGGGGGAGACCCAGTACTTC
TRBJ2-1 . TRBD1 TRBV6-2/TRBV6-3 CASSRTGDLLGEQFF TGTGCCAGCAGTCGAACAGGGGACCTACTTGGTGAGCAGTTCTTC
TRBJ2-1 few TRBD2 TRBV12-3/TRBV12-4 CASSFREGRDEQFF TGTGCCAGCAGTTTTCGGGAGGGCCGGGATGAGCAGTTCTTC
TRBJ2-5 few . TRBV7-6 CASSLGGRWKTRETQYF TGTGCCAGCAGCTTAGGTGGGCGGTGGAAGACTAGGGAGACCCAGTACTTC
TRBJ1-2 few TRBD1 TRBV5-1 CASSLLRDRDGGYTF TGCGCCAGCAGCTTGCTCCGGGACAGGGATGGTGGCTACACCTTC
TRBJ1-2 . . TRBV27 CASSISGTHYGYTF TGTGCCAGCAGTATCTCCGGGACACACTATGGCTACACCTTC
TRBJ2-1 . . TRBV5-1 CASSFASYNEQFF TGCGCCAGCAGCTTCGCTTCTTACAATGAGCAGTTCTTC
TRBJ1-2 . . TRBV6-2/TRBV6-3 CASSDGQLGYTF TGTGCCAGCAGTGATGGACAGCTCGGCTACACCTTC
TRBJ1-1 . . TRBV10-3 CAISQDRTFNTEAFF TGTGCCATCAGCCAGGACAGAACATTTAACACTGAAGCTTTCTTT
TRBJ2-5 . . TRBV12-3/TRBV12-4 CASRLGGADQETQYF TGTGCCAGCAGGCTTGGGGGGGCGGACCAAGAGACCCAGTACTTC
TRBJ2-7 . TRBD1 TRBV20-1 CSARWHTRDRIWDEQYF TGCAGTGCTAGATGGCATACCCGGGACAGGATTTGGGACGAGCAGTACTTC
TRBJ2-3 few . TRBV2 CASIGGARADTQYF TGTGCCAGCATTGGAGGGGCCAGGGCAGATACGCAGTATTTT
TRBJ2-7 . TRBD1 TRBV4-1 CASSHYGQGAYEQYF TGCGCCAGCAGCCACTACGGACAGGGGGCCTACGAGCAGTACTTC
TRBJ2-7 . TRBD1 TRBV5-1 CASSPGQSLYSLQRYEQYF TGCGCCAGCAGCCCGGGACAGAGTCTCTACTCTCTACAAAGATACGAGCAGTACTTC
TRBJ2-1 . TRBD2 TRBV11-3 CASSFRASGRVHEQFF TGTGCCAGCAGCTTCCGAGCTAGCGGGAGGGTACATGAGCAGTTCTTC
TRBJ1-1 . TRBD1 TRBV13 CASSSGTGSDENTEAFF TGTGCCAGCAGCTCGGGGACAGGGTCGGATGAGAACACTGAAGCTTTCTTT
TRBJ2-5 . TRBD2 TRBV5-6 CASSLTSGNPYQETQYF TGTGCCAGCAGCTTGACTAGCGGGAACCCATACCAAGAGACCCAGTACTTC
TRBJ2-7 few . TRBV29-1 CSVVAEVGYEQYF TGCAGCGTTGTAGCGGAGGTGGGCTACGAGCAGTACTTC
TRBJ2-1 few . TRBV6-2/TRBV6-3 CASSRSGAYNEQFF TGTGCCAGCAGTCGATCGGGGGCCTACAATGAGCAGTTCTTC
TRBJ1-4 . . TRBV10-2 CASRRRAATNEKLFF TGCGCCAGCAGAAGGAGAGCTGCAACTAATGAAAAACTGTTTTTT
TRBJ1-1 . . TRBV29-1 CSVRHSNTEAFF TGCAGCGTGAGACACTCGAACACTGAAGCTTTCTTT
TRBJ2-1 once TRBD1 TRBV7-9 CASRQGNSYNEQFF TGTGCCAGCCGACAGGGGAACTCCTACAATGAGCAGTTCTTC
TRBJ1-3 . . TRBV20-1 CSARGPRDTIYF TGCAGTGCTAGAGGTCCGAGGGACACCATATATTTT
TRBJ2-7 . TRBD2 TRBV12-3/TRBV12-4 CASKASGYEQYF TGTGCCAGCAAGGCTAGCGGTTACGAGCAGTACTTC
TRBJ2-7 . TRBD2 TRBV20-1 CSAKEMGGRDYEQYF TGCAGTGCTAAAGAGATGGGTGGGAGGGACTACGAGCAGTACTTC
TRBJ2-2 few . TRBV12-3/TRBV12-4 CASTPLTGELFF TGTGCCAGCACCCCCTTAACCGGGGAGCTGTTTTTT
TRBJ2-7 . TRBD1 TRBV12-3/TRBV12-4 CASSAETGREQYF TGTGCCAGCAGCGCCGAGACAGGGCGCGAGCAGTACTTC
TRBJ1-1 . . TRBV7-9 CASSLDWEAFF TGTGCCAGCAGCTTGGACTGGGAAGCTTTCTTT
TRBJ2-3 few . TRBV7-6 CASSLAIWSIRLTDTQYF TGTGCCAGCAGCTTAGCTATCTGGAGTATCCGACTCACAGATACGCAGTATTTT
TRBJ2-3 . TRBD2 TRBV6-6 CASSSSTSGNTDTQYF TGTGCCAGCAGTTCCTCGACTAGCGGTAACACAGATACGCAGTATTTT
TRBJ2-6 few TRBD1 TRBV5-1 CASRKGTGPYSGANVLTF TGCGCCAGCAGGAAAGGGACAGGGCCCTACTCTGGGGCCAACGTCCTGACTTTC
TRBJ2-7 . . TRBV10-2 CASSEMDGANEQYF TGCGCCAGCAGTGAGATGGACGGGGCCAACGAGCAGTACTTC
TRBJ2-7 . . TRBV20-1 CSASVGQGEQYF TGCAGTGCTAGTGTGGGACAAGGCGAGCAGTACTTC
TRBJ1-5 . . TRBV7-2 CASSIYSSNQPQHF TGTGCCAGCAGCATTTACAGTAGCAATCAGCCCCAGCATTTT